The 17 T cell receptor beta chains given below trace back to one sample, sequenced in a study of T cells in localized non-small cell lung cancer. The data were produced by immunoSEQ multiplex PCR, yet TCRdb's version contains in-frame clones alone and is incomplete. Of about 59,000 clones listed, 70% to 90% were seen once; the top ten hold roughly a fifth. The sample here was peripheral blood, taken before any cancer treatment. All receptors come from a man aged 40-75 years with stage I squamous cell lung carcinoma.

CDR3 DNA: TGTGCCAGTAGTATAGCGAAGGATGAAAAACTGTTTTTT. This sequence encodes CASSIAKDEKLFF. The rearrangement joins TRBV19 to TRBJ1-4; D is ambiguous. The ends were cut back, 1 base at V and 6 bases at J, with 6 bases in the middle. CDR1 is LNHDA, CDR2 SQIVND, per germline (reference sequence). This CDR3 region has 13 residues. Complete variable domain (other parts from reference TRBV19 and TRBJ1-4): DGGITQSPKYLFRKEGQNVTLSCEQNLNHDAMYWYRQDPGQGLRLIYYSQIVNDFQKGDIAEGYSVSREKKESFPLTVTSAQKNPTAFYLCASSIAKDEKLFFGSGTQLSVL.

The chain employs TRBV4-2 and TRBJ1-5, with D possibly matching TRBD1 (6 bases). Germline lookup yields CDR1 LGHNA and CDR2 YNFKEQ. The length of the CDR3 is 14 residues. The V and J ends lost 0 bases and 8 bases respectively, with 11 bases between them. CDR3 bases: TGTGCCAGCAGCCAAGAGACAGGTTTGGAGCCCCAGCATTTT. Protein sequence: CASSQETGLEPQHF.

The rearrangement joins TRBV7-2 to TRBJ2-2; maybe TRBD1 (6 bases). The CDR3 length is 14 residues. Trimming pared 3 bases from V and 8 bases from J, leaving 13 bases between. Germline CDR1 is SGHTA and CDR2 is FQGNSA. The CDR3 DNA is TGTGCCAGCAGCTTGGAACAGGGCATAGGGGAGCTGTTTTTT. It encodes CASSLEQGIGELFF.

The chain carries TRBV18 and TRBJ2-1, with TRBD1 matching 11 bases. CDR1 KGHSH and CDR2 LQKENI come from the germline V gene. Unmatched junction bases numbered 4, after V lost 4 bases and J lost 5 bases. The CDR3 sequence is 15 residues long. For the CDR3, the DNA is TGTGCCAGCTCACGAGGGACAGGGGGTGACAATGAGCAGTTCTTC. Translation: CASSRGTGGDNEQFF.

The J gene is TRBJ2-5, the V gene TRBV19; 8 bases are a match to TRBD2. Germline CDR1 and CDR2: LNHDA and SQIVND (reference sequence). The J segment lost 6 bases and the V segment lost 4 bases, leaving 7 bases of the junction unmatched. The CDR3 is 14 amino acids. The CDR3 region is CASSTQRGTQTQYF. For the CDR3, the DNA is TGTGCCAGTAGTACCCAGCGGGGGACCCAGACCCAGTACTTC.

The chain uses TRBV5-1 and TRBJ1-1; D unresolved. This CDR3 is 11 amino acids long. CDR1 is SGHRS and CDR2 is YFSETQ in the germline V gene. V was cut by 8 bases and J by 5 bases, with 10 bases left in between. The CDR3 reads CARKSGTEAFF. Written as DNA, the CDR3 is TGCGCCAGAAAGAGCGGAACTGAAGCTTTCTTT.

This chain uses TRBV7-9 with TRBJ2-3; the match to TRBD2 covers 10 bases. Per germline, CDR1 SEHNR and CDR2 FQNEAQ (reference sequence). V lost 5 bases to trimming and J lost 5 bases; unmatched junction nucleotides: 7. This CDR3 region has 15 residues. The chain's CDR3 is CASSPSGSLGDTQYF. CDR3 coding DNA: TGTGCCAGCAGCCCTAGCGGGAGCCTAGGAGATACGCAGTATTTT.

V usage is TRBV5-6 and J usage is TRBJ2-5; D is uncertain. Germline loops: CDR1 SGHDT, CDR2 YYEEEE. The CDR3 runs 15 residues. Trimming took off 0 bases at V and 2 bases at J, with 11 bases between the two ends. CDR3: CASSLALGLQETQYF. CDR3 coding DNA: TGTGCCAGCAGCTTGGCGTTGGGCCTTCAAGAGACCCAGTACTTC.

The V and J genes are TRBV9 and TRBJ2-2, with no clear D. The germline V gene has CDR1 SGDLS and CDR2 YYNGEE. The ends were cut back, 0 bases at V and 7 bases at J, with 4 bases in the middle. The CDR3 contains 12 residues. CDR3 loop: CASSVVYGELFF. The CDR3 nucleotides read TGTGCCAGCAGCGTAGTCTACGGGGAGCTGTTTTTT. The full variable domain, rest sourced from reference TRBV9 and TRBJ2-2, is DSGVTQTPKHLITATGQRVTLRCSPRSGDLSVYWYQQSLDQGLQFLIQYYNGEERAKGNILERFSAQQFPDLHSELNLSSLELGDSALYFCASSVVYGELFFGEGSRLTVL.

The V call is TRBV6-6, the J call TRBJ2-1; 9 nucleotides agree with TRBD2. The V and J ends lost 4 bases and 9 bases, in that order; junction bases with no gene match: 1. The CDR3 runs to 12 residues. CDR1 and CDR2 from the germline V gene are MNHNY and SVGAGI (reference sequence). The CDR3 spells CASSSSGAEQFF. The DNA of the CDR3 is TGTGCCAGCAGTTCTAGCGGGGCTGAGCAGTTCTTC.

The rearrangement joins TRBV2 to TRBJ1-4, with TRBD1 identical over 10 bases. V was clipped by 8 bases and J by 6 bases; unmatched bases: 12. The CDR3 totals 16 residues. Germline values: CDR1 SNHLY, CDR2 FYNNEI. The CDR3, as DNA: TGTGCCAGCTCGGAGACAGGGGGCGAATGGGATGAAAAACTGTTTTTT. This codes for CASSETGGEWDEKLFF.

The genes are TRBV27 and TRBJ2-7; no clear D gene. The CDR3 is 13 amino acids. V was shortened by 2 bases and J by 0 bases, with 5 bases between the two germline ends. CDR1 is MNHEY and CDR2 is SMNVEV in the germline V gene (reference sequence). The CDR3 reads CASSLSGSYEQYF. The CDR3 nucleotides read TGTGCCAGCAGTTTAAGTGGCTCCTACGAGCAGTACTTC.

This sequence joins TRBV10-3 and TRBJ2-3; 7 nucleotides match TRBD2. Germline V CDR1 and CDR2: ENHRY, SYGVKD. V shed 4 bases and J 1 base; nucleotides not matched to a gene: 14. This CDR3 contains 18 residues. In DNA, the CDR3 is TGTGCCATCAGTGGAGTTGTTGGCGGGAGAAGGGGCACAGATACGCAGTATTTT. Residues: CAISGVVGGRRGTDTQYF.

The CDR3 is CASSLAGNQPQHF. DNA of the CDR3: TGTGCCAGCAGTTTAGCCGGGAATCAGCCCCAGCATTTT. The chain joins TRBV27 to TRBJ1-5; D remains unclear. V was trimmed by 2 bases and J by 4 bases, leaving 6 bases between them. The germline V gene encodes CDR1 MNHEY and CDR2 SMNVEV (reference sequence). The CDR3 covers 13 residues.

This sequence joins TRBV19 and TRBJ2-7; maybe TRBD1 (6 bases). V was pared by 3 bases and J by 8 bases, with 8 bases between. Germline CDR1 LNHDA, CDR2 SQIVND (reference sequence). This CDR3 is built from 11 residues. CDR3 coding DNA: TGTGCCAGTAGTATTGGGGGCCAGCAGTACTTC. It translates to CASSIGGQQYF.

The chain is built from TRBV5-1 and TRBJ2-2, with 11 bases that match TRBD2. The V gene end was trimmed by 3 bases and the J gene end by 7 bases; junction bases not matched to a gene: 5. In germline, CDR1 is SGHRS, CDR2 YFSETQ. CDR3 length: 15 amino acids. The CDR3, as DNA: TGCGCCAGCAGCTCCACTAGCGGGAGTATCGGGGAGCTGTTTTTT. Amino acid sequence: CASSSTSGSIGELFF.

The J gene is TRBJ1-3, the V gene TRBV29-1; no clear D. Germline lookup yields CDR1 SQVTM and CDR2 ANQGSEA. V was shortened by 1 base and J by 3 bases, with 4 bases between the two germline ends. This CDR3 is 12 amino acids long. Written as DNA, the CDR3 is TGCAGCGTTGAAGGCGATGGAAACACCATATATTTT. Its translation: CSVEGDGNTIYF.